A selection of T cell receptor beta chains follows, all from one sample in a study of identifying expanded T cells in peripheral blood. Only in-frame clones appear in the TCRdb table, and some are missing; sequencing was by immunoSEQ multiplex PCR. The sample lists around 94,000 clones; 88% were seen once. The sequencing sample was made of blood. The receptors here all came from a person aged 18 to 75 in good health. Both conserved end residues are part of each CDR3. D genes are given only for firm matches. Not every row has a clone size; where given, it reads once, few, many or a size class.

few | TRBJ2-7 | NA | TRBV6-1 | TGTGCCAGCAGAATCGGGGACGGCCCCTACGAGCAGTACTTC | CASRIGDGPYEQYF
NA | TRBJ1-2 | NA | TRBV21-1 | TGTGCCAGCAAATTATTCAACTATGGCTACACCTTC | CASKLFNYGYTF
NA | TRBJ1-2 | TRBD1 | TRBV7-9 | TGTGCCAGCAGCTTATCAGGACAGGGTTTTGGCTACACCTTC | CASSLSGQGFGYTF
NA | TRBJ1-1 | NA | TRBV5-1 | TGCGCCAGCAGCTTGGGGGCGGGGAACACTGAAGCTTTCTTT | CASSLGAGNTEAFF
NA | TRBJ1-2 | NA | TRBV11-3 | TGTGCCAGCAGCTTAGCGGGGATGCAGGGCTACACCTTC | CASSLAGMQGYTF
NA | TRBJ1-2 | NA | TRBV19 | TGTGCCAGTAGTAATCACGATCCAGGTGACTATGGCTACACCTTC | CASSNHDPGDYGYTF
NA | TRBJ1-2 | NA | TRBV5-8 | TGTGCCAGCAGCTGGCGAGGGGTTACGGAAGAAGGCTACACCTTC | CASSWRGVTEEGYTF
NA | TRBJ2-5 | NA | TRBV10-2 | TGCGCCAGCAGTGAGGGGGCCTGGGAGACCCAGTACTTC | CASSEGAWETQYF
NA | TRBJ2-2 | TRBD1 | TRBV7-7 | TGTGCCAGCAGCCGACAGGGGACCCAACCGAACACCGGGGAGCTGTTTTTT | CASSRQGTQPNTGELFF
NA | TRBJ1-5 | TRBD1 | TRBV6-6 | TGTGCCAGCAGCTTCGGACAGGGGTCCGTCCAGCCCCAGCATTTT | CASSFGQGSVQPQHF
NA | TRBJ1-1 | NA | TRBV11-3 | TGTGCCAGCAGCCGACTGGGAGGGACTGAAGCTTTCTTT | CASSRLGGTEAFF
NA | TRBJ2-7 | TRBD2 | TRBV5-1 | TGCGCCACCTCAGAGCCCGGGAGGGCCTACGAGCAGTACTTC | CATSEPGRAYEQYF
NA | TRBJ1-1 | NA | TRBV18 | TGTGCCAGCTCACCTTCGTGGGAGACTGAAGCTTTCTTT | CASSPSWETEAFF
NA | TRBJ2-7 | TRBD1 | TRBV19 | TGTGCCAGTAGTATAGGGGACAGTATTTACTTC | CASSIGDSIYF
NA | TRBJ2-3 | TRBD1 | TRBV6-5 | TGTGCCAGCAGTCCGGGACAGTACACAGATACGCAGTATTTT | CASSPGQYTDTQYF
NA | TRBJ2-7 | NA | TRBV21-1 | TGTGCCAGCAGCAAAGTTAGGGCAGTACCGGAAGGCGAGCAGTACTTC | CASSKVRAVPEGEQYF
NA | TRBJ2-7 | NA | TRBV27 | TGTGCCAGCAGCCAAACCCTACTAGTCCTGTACTTC | CASSQTLLVLYF
NA | TRBJ1-2 | NA | TRBV11-2 | TGTGCCAGCAGCTTAGTCTCATATGCTGGCTACACCTTC | CASSLVSYAGYTF
NA | TRBJ1-3 | NA | TRBV6-6 | TGTGCCAGCAGTTACGTGTGGGAAACTGGAAACACCATATATTTT | CASSYVWETGNTIYF
NA | TRBJ2-3 | TRBD2 | TRBV7-3 | TGTGCCAGCAGCTCAAAAAGACTAGCGGGGACCACAGATACGCAGTATTTT | CASSSKRLAGTTDTQYF
few | TRBJ2-7 | NA | TRBV13 | TGTGCCAGCAGCTACTCCCGGGGCCTTAACGCTCACTACGAGCAGTACTTC | CASSYSRGLNAHYEQYF
NA | TRBJ1-3 | NA | TRBV5-8 | TGTGCCAGCAGCTTCTGGGCAACCGTTGGAAACACCATATATTTT | CASSFWATVGNTIYF
NA | TRBJ1-3 | NA | TRBV2 | TGTGCCAGCAGTGACAGGACCGGGAGGTCTGGAAACACCATATATTTT | CASSDRTGRSGNTIYF
NA | TRBJ1-5 | TRBD1 | TRBV10-3 | TGTGCCATCAGCGAAGGCAGGGGGGGCAATCAGCCCCAGCATTTT | CAISEGRGGNQPQHF
NA | TRBJ2-1 | TRBD2 | TRBV7-6 | TGTGCCAGCAGCTTTCCGGGACTAGAAAACAATGAGCAGTTCTTC | CASSFPGLENNEQFF
NA | TRBJ1-2 | NA | TRBV19 | TGTGCCAGGGCGGGCAGGGGACCCTATGGCTACACCTTC | CARAGRGPYGYTF
NA | TRBJ1-1 | NA | TRBV6-5 | TGTGCCAGCAGTTACCGCCATCCGACTGAAGCTTTCTTT | CASSYRHPTEAFF
once | TRBJ2-5 | NA | TRBV5-6 | TGTGCCAGCAGCCGCAAGGAGGGTTGGGAGACCCAGTACTTC | CASSRKEGWETQYF
NA | TRBJ2-5 | TRBD1 | TRBV10-1 | TGCGCCAGCAGTGGGGACAGGATCCAAGAGACCCAGTACTTC | CASSGDRIQETQYF
NA | TRBJ2-1 | TRBD2 | TRBV28 | TGTGCCATCTTAGCGGGAGTTGAGAGCTCCTACAATGAGCAGTTCTTC | CAILAGVESSYNEQFF
NA | TRBJ2-5 | NA | TRBV5-1 | TGCGCCAGCAGCTTGGCGGGCGGGTGGGAAGAGACCCAGTACTTC | CASSLAGGWEETQYF
NA | TRBJ2-7 | NA | TRBV5-8 | TGTGCCAGCACCCTCTTGGGTGGTAGCGGTAACTACGAGCAGTACTTC | CASTLLGGSGNYEQYF
NA | TRBJ1-1 | NA | TRBV28 | TGTGCCAGCTCTAGGGCTAATAGGCCCCCTGAAGCTTTCTTT | CASSRANRPPEAFF
NA | TRBJ2-7 | NA | TRBV28 | TGTGCCAGCAGTACGACCATCTACGAGCAGTACTTC | CASSTTIYEQYF
NA | TRBJ2-1 | TRBD2 | TRBV27 | TGTGCCAGCAGTCCGACTCAGCGGGGGGACTCCTACAATGAGCAGTTCTTC | CASSPTQRGDSYNEQFF
NA | TRBJ2-3 | TRBD1 | TRBV5-1 | TGCGCCAGCAGCTCAGGACAGGGGTCTAGCACAGATACGCAGTATTTT | CASSSGQGSSTDTQYF
NA | TRBJ1-2 | TRBD1 | TRBV5-1 | TGCGCCAGCAGCTCCCAGACAGGGGGATTGGGTGGCTACACCTTC | CASSSQTGGLGGYTF
NA | TRBJ2-3 | NA | TRBV9 | TGTGCCAGCAGCGTGTTAGGGGGTGGAGATACGCAGTATTTT | CASSVLGGGDTQYF
NA | TRBJ2-3 | NA | TRBV7-9 | TGTGCCGGCAACCCACGGGGGACAGATACGCAGTATTTT | CAGNPRGTDTQYF
NA | TRBJ2-1 | NA | TRBV5-5 | TGTGCCAGCAGCTTGGGACAGGACCACAATGAGCAGTTCTTC | CASSLGQDHNEQFF
NA | TRBJ1-2 | NA | TRBV7-3 | TGTGCCAGCAGCTTAGGGGGTCAGGATGGCTACACCTTC | CASSLGGQDGYTF
NA | TRBJ2-7 | TRBD1 | TRBV6-6 | TGTGCCAGCAGTGGGGACAGGGGTAGCTACGAGCAGTACTTC | CASSGDRGSYEQYF
NA | TRBJ2-1 | NA | TRBV12-5 | TGTGCTAGTGGTGGCCGCGGGGATAATGAGCAGTTCTTC | CASGGRGDNEQFF
NA | TRBJ2-7 | TRBD1 | TRBV6-6 | TGTGCCAGCAGTGACGACAGGGGTTCGGACGAGCAGTACTTC | CASSDDRGSDEQYF
NA | TRBJ2-6 | TRBD1 | TRBV19 | TGTGCCAGTACCCTAGACAGGGCTGGGGCCAACGTCCTGACTTTC | CASTLDRAGANVLTF
NA | TRBJ2-7 | NA | TRBV18 | TGTGCCAGCTCACCAAAAGGGCGCGAGGACGAGCAGTACTTC | CASSPKGREDEQYF
NA | TRBJ2-5 | NA | TRBV5-1 | TGCGCCAGCAGTCCTAGCGCATTGGAGACCCAGTACTTC | CASSPSALETQYF
few | TRBJ2-7 | TRBD1 | TRBV11-2 | TGTGCCAGCAGCTTATCCAGGGGGTTCTACGAGCAGTACTTC | CASSLSRGFYEQYF